This T cell receptor (beta chain) comes out of a study of blood T cell repertoires in COVID-19 (dated by TCRdb to 2018 to 2021). With regard to the full study: Samples from collaborators originated in the United States, Italy and Spain and spanned both the acute and convalescent phases of COVID-19. The repertoires were released in a freely available public database meant as a resource for research on the immune response to SARS-CoV-2. The dataset comprised deeply sampled blood TCRbeta repertoires from subjects exposed to, actively infected with, or recovered from COVID-19. The sample metadata nearly always contained a de-identified subject ID, COVID-19 status, age in years and sex. The samples were drawn from two sources: the first 160 participants of the ongoing ImmuneRACE study, and some 1,300 subjects contributed by 6 global collaborators. Where HLA class I and class II types were available, the types were taken from metadata supplied by the sample provider, not from assay-based typing. The material from the prospective study consisted of cDNA or gDNA derived from T cells, B-cell-depleted T cells, or PBMCs. General findings and caveats noted by the study authors: Clinical and demographic metadata were provided uncurated, with the amount varying by source and participant.

Participants in the prospective study were aged roughly 18 to 90 years, lived in 20 to 25 United States geographic areas, and enrolled through a virtual design. In the prospective study, participants were assigned to cohorts based on the clinical history participants reported in a screening survey and a study questionnaire. A participant counted as exposed if, within 2 weeks of entering the study, that participant had been in contact with someone who had a PCR-confirmed or clinician-diagnosed COVID-19 case. In the prospective study, whole blood, serum and a nasopharyngeal or oropharyngeal swab were collected from each participant by mobile phlebotomists. Over a roughly two-month period, participants in the prospective study had the option of providing additional blood draws and questionnaires. Before DNA extraction, blood samples from the prospective study were shipped at room temperature or frozen.

The immunoSEQ Assay, a bias-controlled multiplex PCR, was used to amplify TCRbeta CDR3 regions from genomic DNA. The authors' analysis ran thus. The number of nucleated cells in each sample was estimated by amplification of reference gene primers within the assay. To quantify the absolute abundance of each unique TCRbeta CDR3 rearrangement, sequence reads were collapsed and filtered. For each sample, productive Simpson clonality was calculated by taking the square root of Simpson's diversity index across productive rearrangements. The immuneACCESS repertoire file appears here via TCRdb, limited to in-frame rearrangements. These files lack a portion of the clones; in checked studies, under half of the deficit traces to unresolved V genes, and the cause of the others is not known. V and J calls plus clone size are reproduced from that table; the DNA served to infer D and trimming. A total of about 350,000 clones appear in this sample, roughly 90% of them only once. The ten largest make up under 1.2% of the sample.

As for this clone: There is no known antigen for this receptor. No base qualities exist here, and no much larger clone lies one base off it.

Sequencing was carried out using PBMCs or T cells enriched from blood (not recorded which). This TCR came from a woman in her twenties or thirties who had been exposed to COVID-19.

The DNA sequence is TGTGCCAGCAGTGATAGGCAGGGGGAGATAGGTGAGCAGTTCTTC. This yields the protein CASSDRQGEIGEQFF. The sequence joins TRBV2 to TRBJ2-1, and 7 bases in between align with TRBD1. The CDR3 spans 15 residues, from the cysteine through the phenylalanine. Left in the record is the CDR3 DNA by itself, 45 bases read in frame from the first base. CDR1 SNHLY and CDR2 FYNNEI are derived from the germline V gene. Trimming takes 3 bases off V and 9 bases off J; junction bases not matched to a gene: 11.